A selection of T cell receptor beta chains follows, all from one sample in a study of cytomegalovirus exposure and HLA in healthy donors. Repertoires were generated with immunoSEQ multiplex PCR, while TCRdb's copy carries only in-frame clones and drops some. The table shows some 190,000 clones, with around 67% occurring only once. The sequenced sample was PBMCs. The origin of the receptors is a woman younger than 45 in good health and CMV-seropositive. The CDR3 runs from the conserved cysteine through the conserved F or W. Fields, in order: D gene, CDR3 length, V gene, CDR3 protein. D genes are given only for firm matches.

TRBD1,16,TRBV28,CASSLYGGGFNQPQHF
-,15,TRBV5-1,CASSFSESSEETQYF
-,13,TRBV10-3,CAISGQTTDTQYF
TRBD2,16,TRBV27,CASSRPGTSGRNEQFF
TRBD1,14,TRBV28,CASRPRTGYYGYTF
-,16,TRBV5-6,CASSLDLQGGTGELFF
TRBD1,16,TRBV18,CASSPLDGQGGYEQYF
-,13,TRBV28,CASSLSQDYGYTF
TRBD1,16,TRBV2,CASIGTGITYNSPLHF
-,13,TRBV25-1,CASEIAGVTEAFF
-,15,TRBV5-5,CASSLAGSASYEQYF
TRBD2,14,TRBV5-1,CATAILAGYNEQFF
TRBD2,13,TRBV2,CASGLAGTDTQYF
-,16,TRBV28,CASSWTAQYLPYGYTF
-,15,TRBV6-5,CASSSVLGQGNEQYF
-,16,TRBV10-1,CASSEQRDVSYNEQFF
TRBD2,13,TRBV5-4,CASRVAGTKEQYF
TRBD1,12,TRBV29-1,CSAGGLNYGYTF
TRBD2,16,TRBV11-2,CASSAWASGDQETQYF
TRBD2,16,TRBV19,CASSGLAGRPFDEQFF
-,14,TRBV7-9,CASIDRGGTGELFF
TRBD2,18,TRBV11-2,CASSLAAPGTSAQETQYF
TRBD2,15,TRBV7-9,CASSSTLGLENEQFF
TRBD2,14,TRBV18,CASSPLAGSYEQYF